This entry lists 24 T cell receptor beta chains sequenced from one sample in a study of T cell repertoires in cytomegalovirus infection (dated by TCRdb to about 2019). The treatment or condition label, as the study defines it: in vitro stimulation with specific CMV peptide epitopes to enrich CMV-specific T cells. TCRdb names Illumina HiSeq 1500 as the instrument used. TCRdb reprocessing: public reads trimmed at Q25 with fastp, clones called with MiXCR, in-frame beta chains kept. Entries are consolidated by CDR3 protein sequence, retaining the most common genes and DNA. This sample comprises some 900,000 distinct CDR3 sequences, around a third of them detected only once. The ten biggest clones cover around 11% of the sample. These receptors lack a known antigen. This sample comprised cultured CD8+ T cells from PBMCs, obtained from culture after CMV antigen stimulation. The receptors shown here come from a human donor in good health (CMV status not recorded). Some clones in this sample may be carry-over from other donors' samples.

The rearrangement uses TRBV29-1 and TRBJ2-2, with TRBD1 matching over 11 bases. The V gene's germline CDR1 is SQVTM and CDR2 ANQGSEA. The CDR3 is 14 residues long. J gave up 6 bases and V 6 bases, and 6 bases lay outside the gene matches. CDR3 residues: CSVLGQGASGELFF. The CDR3 DNA follows: TGCAGCGTCTTAGGACAGGGGGCCTCCGGGGAGCTGTTTTTT.

This clonotype was recorded a few times. This chain joins TRBV10-3 and TRBJ1-1; 7 positions agree with TRBD1. The junction had 5 bases not matched to a gene; V was cut back by 7 bases and J by 3 bases. There are 13 residues in the CDR3. Germline V lookup: CDR1 ENHRY, CDR2 SYGVKD. CDR3 protein: CAINPTGDTEAFF. CDR3 nucleotide sequence: TGTGCCATCAATCCAACAGGGGACACTGAAGCTTTCTTT.

The genes are TRBV7-9 and TRBJ2-1; D is perhaps TRBD1 (5 bases). The V gene lost 4 bases and the J gene lost 4 bases, with 8 bases spanning the gap. This CDR3 comprises 13 residues. Germline-derived CDR1 and CDR2 are SEHNR and FQNEAQ (reference sequence). CDR3 loop: CASSWRQYNEQFF. Written as DNA, the CDR3 is TGTGCCAGCAGCTGGAGACAGTACAATGAGCAGTTCTTC.

The chain employs TRBV15 and TRBJ1-5; D gene ambiguous. The germline CDR1 and CDR2 sequences are LNHNV and YYDKDF (reference sequence). The CDR3 spans 16 residues. With 1 base removed from V and 0 bases from J, the gap between germline ends came to 10 bases. CDR3 sequence (DNA): TGTGCCACCAGCAGAGGCCCGGGCAATAGCAATCAGCCCCAGCATTTT. Translating gives CATSRGPGNSNQPQHF.

The chain has TRBV6-2 or TRBV6-3 and TRBJ2-5, with TRBD2 as a possible D gene (6 bases). The CDR3 has 16 residues. The germline V and J ends were trimmed by 2 bases and 5 bases, with 18 bases remaining between them. Germline values: CDR1 MNHEY, CDR2 SVGEGT. The CDR3 here is CASSYRYSGLGETQYF. As DNA, the CDR3 is TGTGCCAGCAGTTACCGCTATAGCGGCCTTGGGGAGACCCAGTACTTC.

The table lists this clonotype with a few counts. V is TRBV12-3 or TRBV12-4 and J is TRBJ2-1, with D possibly matching TRBD1 (6 bases). This CDR3 comprises 14 residues. Trimming cost V 5 bases and J 7 bases, with 15 bases left between them. The CDR3 reads CASSLTPTGNEQFF. The CDR3 DNA reads as TGTGCCAGCAGTCTGACGCCAACAGGGAATGAGCAGTTCTTC.

CDR3: CASSPHWGNTEAFF. The CDR3, as DNA: TGCGCCAGCAGCCCCCACTGGGGGAACACTGAAGCTTTCTTT. The V call is TRBV4-1, the J call TRBJ1-1; the D is unclear. This CDR3 region has 14 residues. Germline CDR1 reads MGHRA; CDR2 reads YSYEKL. V lost 4 bases and J 1 base, leaving 10 bases between the germline ends.

The chain recombines TRBV19 with TRBJ2-1; D gene uncertain. The V and J ends lost 8 bases and 2 bases respectively, with 10 bases between them. In germline, CDR1 is LNHDA, CDR2 SQIVND (reference sequence). This CDR3 contains 13 residues. The CDR3 coding sequence is TGTGCCAGTTCCCCAAATGCCTACAATGAGCAGTTCTTC. It translates to CASSPNAYNEQFF. The full variable domain, with the rest looked up from reference TRBV19 and TRBJ2-1, is DGGITQSPKYLFRKEGQNVTLSCEQNLNHDAMYWYRQDPGQGLRLIYYSQIVNDFQKGDIAEGYSVSREKKESFPLTVTSAQKNPTAFYLCASSPNAYNEQFFGPGTRLTVL.

The rearrangement joins TRBV6-2 or TRBV6-3 to TRBJ1-1; possibly TRBD1 for D (5 bases). CDR3 length: 14 residues. Germline loops: CDR1 MNHEY, CDR2 SVGEGT. Trimming stripped 7 bases from V and 1 base from J, with 13 bases between. The CDR3 DNA follows: TGTGCCAGCACTCGGATAGACAGGAACACTGAAGCTTTCTTT. Its protein is CASTRIDRNTEAFF.

The rearrangement links TRBV13 to TRBJ2-3; D is perhaps TRBD2 (5 bases). Germline V lookup: CDR1 PRHDT, CDR2 FYEKMQ (reference sequence). Deletions cut 5 bases from V and 0 bases from J, with 15 bases between. This CDR3 contains 16 residues. CDR3: CASSLGEESSTDTQYF. The CDR3 DNA follows: TGTGCCAGCAGCCTGGGAGAGGAATCTAGCACAGATACGCAGTATTTT. Combining the CDR3 with reference TRBV13 and TRBJ2-3 gives the whole variable domain AAGVIQSPRHLIKEKRETATLKCYPIPRHDTVYWYQQGPGQDPQFLISFYEKMQSDKGSIPDRFSAQQFSDYHSELNMSSLELGDSALYFCASSLGEESSTDTQYFGPGTRLTVL.

In the case of this clonotype: With a much larger clone just one base away, this may be a read error. The chain employs TRBV7-4 and TRBJ2-3, with D perhaps matching TRBD2 (6 bases). From germline, CDR1 is SGHVT and CDR2 SQSDAQ. The CDR3 extends over 16 amino acids. Written as DNA, the CDR3 is TGTGTCAGCAGCCTGGGCGGGGCTTCACACACAGATACGCAGTATTTT. The encoded protein is CVSSLGGASHTDTQYF.

This clonotype was observed a few times. The chain combines TRBV7-9 with TRBJ2-7; no definite D call. Per the germline V gene, CDR1 is SEHNR and CDR2 is FQNEAQ (reference sequence). Trimming cost V 5 bases and J 1 base, with 12 bases left between them. This CDR3 contains 14 residues. The CDR3, as DNA: TGTGCCAGCAGCCCCCCCGCGTCTTCCTACGAGCAGTACGTC. Translating it yields CASSPPASSYEQYV.

This rearrangement joins TRBV19 to TRBJ2-1; D possibly uses TRBD1 or TRBD2 (6 bases each). The CDR3 is 16 residues long. The germline CDR1 and CDR2 sequences are LNHDA and SQIVND (reference sequence). V was clipped by 2 bases and J by 5 bases, with 16 bases between them. In DNA form, the CDR3 reads TGTGCCAGTAGTATAAGTCGGGGGCTGAGGAACAATGAGCAGTTCTTC. Residues: CASSISRGLRNNEQFF. Based on the CDR3 plus reference TRBV19 and TRBJ2-1, the full variable domain is DGGITQSPKYLFRKEGQNVTLSCEQNLNHDAMYWYRQDPGQGLRLIYYSQIVNDFQKGDIAEGYSVSREKKESFPLTVTSAQKNPTAFYLCASSISRGLRNNEQFFGPGTRLTVL.

The chain has TRBV4-3 and TRBJ2-1; 10 bases are a match to TRBD2. This CDR3 has 17 amino acids. The germline V gene has CDR1 LGHNA and CDR2 YSLEER. The V gene end was trimmed by 0 bases and the J gene end by 2 bases; junction bases not matched to a gene: 4. This CDR3 reads CASSQDKAGGPYNEQFF. CDR3 bases: TGCGCCAGCAGCCAAGATAAAGCGGGGGGGCCCTACAATGAGCAGTTCTTC.

The V gene is TRBV19, the J gene TRBJ2-7; D gene uncertain. V shed 3 bases and J shed 2 bases, with 11 bases lying between them. Germline-derived CDR1 and CDR2 are LNHDA and SQIVND (reference sequence). The CDR3 totals 14 residues. In nucleotides, the CDR3 is TGTGCCAGTAGTATGGGCATAATGGCCTACGAGCAGTACTTC. It yields the protein CASSMGIMAYEQYF.

This chain joins TRBV7-9 and TRBJ2-5; the D gene is possibly TRBD1 (6 bases). There are 13 residues in the CDR3. Germline V gene data show CDR1 as SEHNR and CDR2 as FQNEAQ (reference sequence). V dropped 4 bases and J dropped 2 bases, with 8 bases sitting between them. The DNA for the CDR3 is TGTGCCAGCAGCTGGGACAATCAAGAGACCCAGTACTTC. It translates to CASSWDNQETQYF.

This chain joins TRBV11-2 and TRBJ2-7, with 7 bases matching TRBD2. This CDR3 is built from 15 residues. After removal of 4 bases from V and 0 bases from J, the junction contained 6 bases not matched to a gene. Germline V gene lookup returns CDR1 SGHAT and CDR2 FQNNGV. The CDR3 DNA is TGTGCCAGCAGCTATTCCGGGACTACCTCCTACGAGCAGTACTTC. Its protein product is CASSYSGTTSYEQYF. Supplemented by reference TRBV11-2 and TRBJ2-7, the full variable domain reads EAGVAQSPRYKIIEKRQSVAFWCNPISGHATLYWYQQILGQGPKLLIQFQNNGVVDDSQLPKDRFSAERLKGVDSTLKIQPAKLEDSAVYLCASSYSGTTSYEQYFGPGTRLTVT.

The table lists this clonotype with many counts. J is TRBJ2-2 and V is TRBV10-3; weak D call: TRBD1 (6 bases). V lost 6 bases and J lost 0, with 23 bases in between. CDR3 length: 19 residues. Per germline, CDR1 ENHRY and CDR2 SYGVKD. The CDR3 DNA is TGTGCCATCAGGATCCTCGCACTCAAGACAGGATCGAACACCGGGGAGCTGTTTTTT. Translating it yields CAIRILALKTGSNTGELFF.

As for this clonotype: One base away lies a much larger clone, so this may be a sequencing read error. The chain uses TRBV7-2 and TRBJ2-5; no clear D. This CDR3 region has 15 residues. CDR1 and CDR2 from the germline V gene are SGHTA and FQGNSA. This CDR3 is CVSSLVWVGQETQYF. CDR3 bases: TGTGTCAGCAGCTTAGTCTGGGTTGGGCAAGAGACCCAGTACTTC.

This clonotype turned up a few times. The CDR3 sequence is CASSFYLLGGSNSRFTDTQYF. As DNA, the CDR3 is TGTGCCAGCAGCTTTTATCTCCTCGGGGGGTCCAACTCCCGATTCACAGATACGCAGTATTTT. This chain joins TRBV7-3 and TRBJ2-3; 7 nucleotides agree with TRBD2. V lost 3 bases to trimming and J lost 2 bases; unmatched junction nucleotides: 23. Germline lookup yields CDR1 SGHTA and CDR2 FQGTGA. The CDR3 sequence is 21 residues long.

This sequence joins TRBV29-1 and TRBJ2-5; tentative D call: TRBD2 (5 bases). The CDR3 consists of 12 residues. Per germline, CDR1 SQVTM and CDR2 ANQGSEA. Deletions cut 4 bases from V and 4 bases from J, with 10 bases between. CDR3 residues: CSVGVEGETQYF. Here the CDR3 DNA reads TGCAGCGTTGGTGTCGAGGGAGAGACCCAGTACTTC.

Regarding this clonotype: One junction end does not reproduce the germline sequence, and a read error may be involved. This chain connects TRBV6-1 to TRBJ2-5; 7 positions match TRBD1. Germline assignment: CDR1 MNHNS and CDR2 SASEGT. The CDR3 has 15 amino acids. CDR3 sequence (DNA): TGTGCCAGCAGCGAAGTCGACAGGGACCAAGAGACCCAGTACTTC. Translating it yields CASSEVDRDQETQYF.

This clonotype was seen more than once but under ten times. The chain employs TRBV5-1 and TRBJ2-2, with D unresolved. The length of the CDR3 is 16 residues. The germline V and J ends were trimmed by 1 base and 2 bases, with 12 bases remaining between them. CDR1 and CDR2 from the germline V gene are SGHRS and YFSETQ. The CDR3 sequence: CASSLLETTNTGELFF. The CDR3 nucleotides read TGCGCCAGCAGCTTGCTTGAGACAACCAACACCGGGGAGCTGTTTTTT.

A few counts support this clonotype. The CDR3 DNA follows: TGTGCCACCAGAGTTAGTGAAAAACTGTTTTTT. This sequence encodes CATRVSEKLFF. The chain uses TRBV12-3 or TRBV12-4 and TRBJ1-4, with D unresolved. V shed 10 bases and J shed 7 bases, with 10 bases lying between them. The CDR3 runs to 11 residues.